A single sample is the source of the 10 T cell receptor beta chains below, sequenced in a study of blood T cell repertoires in COVID-19. Some clones are missing from TCRdb's copy, which holds only in-frame ones; the method was immunoSEQ multiplex PCR. The data hold about 270,000 clones, with about 89% observed a single time. The sample comprised PBMCs or T cells enriched from blood (not recorded which). These receptors were collected from a woman between 18 and 29 years old who had recovered from COVID-19.

The chain employs TRBV11-2 and TRBJ2-1; D not certain. Germline V gives CDR1 SGHAT, CDR2 FQNNGV. This CDR3 spans 15 amino acids. Trimming stripped 0 bases from V and 0 bases from J, with 6 bases between. DNA for the CDR3: TGTGCCAGCAGCTTAGACCTGAGCTCCTACAATGAGCAGTTCTTC. It codes for CASSLDLSSYNEQFF.

The chain uses TRBV7-8 and TRBJ1-1; D is ambiguous. Germline V lookup: CDR1 SGHVS, CDR2 FQNEAQ. Trimming pared 5 bases from V and 10 bases from J, leaving 11 bases between. This CDR3 is 11 amino acids long. The CDR3 loop is CASSPARGAFF. In nucleotides, the CDR3 is TGTGCCAGCAGCCCCGCTCGGGGAGCTTTCTTT.

This clone has ten or more counts. The rearrangement joins TRBV5-4 to TRBJ2-1, with D tentatively TRBD2 (5 bases). The germline gives CDR1 SGHNT, CDR2 YYREEE (reference sequence). Deletions cut 2 bases from V and 2 bases from J, with 8 bases between. The CDR3 contains 14 residues. The CDR3 DNA is TGTGCCAGCAGCTTCTCGACTACCTACAATGAGCAGTTCTTC. Its translation: CASSFSTTYNEQFF.

This chain connects TRBV29-1 to TRBJ1-2; D possibly corresponds to TRBD1 (5 bases). Germline CDR1 is SQVTM and CDR2 is ANQGSEA. V shed 7 bases and J shed 6 bases, with 18 bases lying between them. There are 13 residues in the CDR3. CDR3 loop: CSATVGGIDGYTF. The CDR3 region has the DNA TGCAGCGCGACTGTGGGGGGGATCGATGGCTACACCTTC.

The chain carries TRBV30 and TRBJ1-1; 9 bases line up with TRBD1. CDR3 length equals 16 residues. Losses at the gene ends were 3 bases for V and 2 bases for J; bases not matched to a gene: 10. Germline V gene sequence: CDR1 GTSNPN, CDR2 SVGIG (reference sequence). CDR3 sequence: CAWSRTGGPRNTEAFF. Here the CDR3 DNA reads TGTGCCTGGAGCAGAACAGGGGGCCCTCGTAACACTGAAGCTTTCTTT. Based on the CDR3 plus reference TRBV30 and TRBJ1-1, the full variable domain is SQTIHQWPATLVQPVGSPLSLECTVEGTSNPNLYWYRQAAGRGLQLLFYSVGIGQISSEVPQNLSASRPQDRQFILSSKKLLLSDSGFYLCAWSRTGGPRNTEAFFGQGTRLTVV.

This chain uses TRBV5-5 with TRBJ1-1; D is possibly TRBD1 (6 bases). V was clipped by 5 bases and J by 6 bases, with 14 bases between them. Germline assignment: CDR1 SGHKS and CDR2 YYEKEE (reference sequence). CDR3 length: 13 amino acids. CDR3 sequence: CASSDGQPSEAFF. In DNA form, the CDR3 reads TGTGCCAGCAGTGATGGACAGCCTTCTGAAGCTTTCTTT.

This clone was recorded only once. This rearrangement joins TRBV28 to TRBJ1-5, with D possibly being TRBD1 (5 bases). CDR1 is MDHEN and CDR2 is SYDVKM in the germline V gene. The CDR3 consists of 14 residues. The V end lost 2 bases, the J end lost 4 bases, and 9 bases lay between the germline ends. The CDR3 DNA is TGTGCCAGCAGTTTAATCGGGGGGAATCAGCCCCAGCATTTT. This gives the protein CASSLIGGNQPQHF.

The V call is TRBV4-1, the J call TRBJ1-5; tentatively, D is TRBD1 (5 bases). Germline assignment: CDR1 MGHRA and CDR2 YSYEKL. The CDR3 loop spans 17 amino acids. Trimming removed 3 bases at V and 1 base at J, with 16 bases between. CDR3 loop: CASSQAYLRGSNQPQHF. Written as DNA, the CDR3 is TGCGCCAGCAGCCAGGCCTATCTTCGGGGGAGCAATCAGCCCCAGCATTTT.

This chain connects TRBV5-8 to TRBJ2-3, with 9 bases aligning to TRBD2. CDR1 and CDR2 (germline): SGHTS, YDEGEE. The CDR3 contains 14 residues. J gave up 9 bases and V 1 base, and 6 bases lay outside the gene matches. The CDR3 DNA reads as TGTGCCAGCAGCTTGCGCGGGAGGGGCGGGACGCAGTATTTT. It translates to CASSLRGRGGTQYF.

The V call is TRBV9, the J call TRBJ2-7; 9 nucleotides agree with TRBD1. From germline, CDR1 is SGDLS and CDR2 YYNGEE. V lost 3 bases, J lost 4 bases, and 8 bases stayed unmatched. The CDR3 loop spans 15 amino acids. CDR3 sequence (DNA): TGTGCCAGCAGCGGGGGCGGGACAGGGTTTTACGAGCAGTACTTC. Translated: CASSGGGTGFYEQYF.